Included here is one T cell receptor beta chain sequence, with context. Its antigen is currently unknown. This sample was included in a study of identical twins. Overall study findings and caveats: Conclusions rested on cross-sectional statistics rather than following the same donors. Those out-of-frame alpha sequences shared by twins showed an excess of low generation probability.

CDR1 is SEHNR, CDR2 FQNEAQ, per germline (reference sequence). The CDR3 runs 8 residues. A single record per CDR3 protein comes from TCRdb applying MiXCR to the 5' RACE reads. The sample has approximately 700,000 distinct CDR3 sequences; over 5% are singletons. This chain joins TRBV7-9 and TRBJ2-1; D is unclear. The TCR was taken from a man younger than 35 in good health. The sample comprised naive T cells sorted from blood. The CDR3 bases are TGTCTAGGTGATGAGCAGTTCTTC. It specifies CLGDEQFF.